The 18 T cell receptor beta chains given below trace back to one sample, sequenced in a study of T cell responses to AZD1222 COVID-19 vaccine. Measured with immunoSEQ multiplex PCR; TCRdb has only the in-frame clones, and not every one. In the table there are some 130,000 clones, around 90% of which are singletons. Sequencing was performed on peripheral blood, taken 28 days after the second AZD1222 dose. These TCRs come from an adult who received the AZD1222 COVID-19 vaccine.

The gene calls are TRBV11-2 and TRBJ1-6, with D unresolved. Trimming shortened V by 0 bases and J by 7 bases, and 10 bases separated the two germline ends. The CDR3 covers 15 residues. Germline assignment: CDR1 SGHAT and CDR2 FQNNGV. The CDR3 DNA reads as TGTGCCAGCAGCTTAGAAAACCTGAGGAATTCACCCCTCCACTTT. Translating gives CASSLENLRNSPLHF.

This clone was seen only once. This chain links TRBV6-5 with TRBJ2-2, with D hard to call. V lost 6 bases to trimming and J lost 0 bases, with 11 bases between them. The CDR3 extends over 15 amino acids. CDR1 MNHEY and CDR2 SVGAGI come from the germline V gene. The DNA of the CDR3 is TGTGCCAGCAGACCGCTAGACACGAACACCGGGGAGCTGTTTTTT. Protein sequence: CASRPLDTNTGELFF.

The chain links TRBV7-7 to TRBJ2-5; perhaps TRBD2 as D (6 bases). CDR1 SSHAT and CDR2 FNYEAQ come from the germline V gene (reference sequence). The CDR3 totals 13 residues. V was clipped by 5 bases and J by 4 bases, with 11 bases between them. Here the CDR3 reads CASSLGTRETQYF. The CDR3 DNA sequence: TGTGCCAGCAGCCTCGGGACTCGAGAGACCCAGTACTTC.

The sample holds a few counts of this clone. The chain has TRBV27 and TRBJ2-2, with D perhaps TRBD2 (6 bases). V lost 4 bases and J 1 base, leaving 13 bases between the germline ends. Germline CDR1 reads MNHEY; CDR2 reads SMNVEV (reference sequence). This CDR3 is 16 amino acids long. The CDR3, as DNA: TGTGCCAGCAGTTCCCTACTAGCCGTGAACACCGGGGAGCTGTTTTTT. Its protein product is CASSSLLAVNTGELFF.

This chain links TRBV6-6 with TRBJ1-2; D is unclear. From germline, CDR1 is MNHNY and CDR2 SVGAGI (reference sequence). CDR3 length: 15 amino acids. Deletions cut 0 bases from V and 5 bases from J, with 13 bases between. In DNA, the CDR3 is TGTGCCAGCAGTTACTCGAAGGGTTTCGGGTATGGCTACACCTTC. Translated, it gives CASSYSKGFGYGYTF.

The V gene is TRBV5-5, the J gene TRBJ2-7; possible D gene TRBD1, 6 bases. The CDR3 contains 16 residues. V dropped 0 bases and J dropped 3 bases, with 16 bases sitting between them. Germline CDR1 reads SGHKS; CDR2 reads YYEKEE (reference sequence). The CDR3 nucleotides read TGTGCCAGCAGCTTGGCCTGGACAGAATTGGGCTACGAGCAGTACTTC. Translated: CASSLAWTELGYEQYF.

V gene TRBV28 combines with J gene TRBJ1-1; D is possibly TRBD1 (5 bases). The CDR3 loop spans 14 amino acids. Trimming removed 8 bases at V and 2 bases at J, with 15 bases between. Germline loops: CDR1 MDHEN, CDR2 SYDVKM. The CDR3 sequence: CASRLTGKNTEAFF. For the CDR3, the DNA is TGTGCCAGCCGACTAACAGGAAAAAACACTGAAGCTTTCTTT.

This CDR3 is CATSENPGILFF. The CDR3 coding sequence is TGTGCCACCAGTGAGAACCCCGGGATTCTGTTTTTT. The J gene is TRBJ1-4, the V gene TRBV24-1; D is ambiguous. The CDR3 contains 12 residues. V was shortened by 4 bases and J by 14 bases, with 13 bases between the two germline ends. Germline loops: CDR1 KGHDR, CDR2 SFDVKD.

This chain joins TRBV19 and TRBJ1-6, with 8 bases identical to TRBD1. Germline lookup yields CDR1 LNHDA and CDR2 SQIVND (reference sequence). The CDR3 loop spans 13 amino acids. The V gene end was trimmed by 8 bases and the J gene end by 10 bases; junction bases not matched to a gene: 7. The CDR3 coding sequence is TGTGCCAGTCACCAGGGGGCAGAGTCACCCCTCCACTTT. This codes for CASHQGAESPLHF.

The chain has TRBV5-6 and TRBJ2-7; 7 nucleotides line up with TRBD1. Trimming removed 2 bases from V and 2 bases from J; junction bases left unmatched: 10. Germline-derived CDR1 and CDR2 are SGHDT and YYEEEE. The CDR3 has 16 amino acids. The CDR3 DNA sequence: TGTGCCAGCAGCTTTCAGCAGGGGGACGCCGCCTACGAGCAGTACTTC. It yields the protein CASSFQQGDAAYEQYF. The variable domain in full, completed from reference TRBV5-6 and TRBJ2-7, reads DAGVTQSPTHLIKTRGQQVTLRCSPKSGHDTVSWYQQALGQGPQFIFQYYEEEERQRGNFPDRFSGHQFPNYSSELNVNALLLGDSALYLCASSFQQGDAAYEQYFGPGTRLTVT.

This clone was counted a single time. This sequence joins TRBV29-1 and TRBJ2-3; 13 nucleotides align to TRBD2. CDR3 size: 17 residues. CDR1 is SQVTM and CDR2 is ANQGSEA in the germline V gene. V gave up 1 base and J gave up 5 bases; unmatched junction bases: 9. CDR3 nucleotides: TGCAGCGTTGAAGGAGATGGACTAGCGGGAGTTTTAGATACGCAGTATTTT. Translating gives CSVEGDGLAGVLDTQYF.

CDR3 loop: CASSLNKGQGGQTQYF. Here the CDR3 DNA reads TGTGCCAGCTCACTAAATAAGGGGCAAGGCGGACAGACCCAGTACTTC. J is TRBJ2-5 and V is TRBV18, with a tentative D call TRBD1 (5 bases). Trimming removed 4 bases at V and 6 bases at J, with 21 bases between. The CDR3 sequence is 16 residues long. Germline CDR1 is KGHSH and CDR2 is LQKENI.

This chain joins TRBV29-1 and TRBJ1-5; 10 nucleotides line up with TRBD1. V was clipped by 5 bases and J by 7 bases; unmatched bases: 8. The CDR3 has 14 residues. The germline gives CDR1 SQVTM, CDR2 ANQGSEA. The CDR3 spells CSVRQGAPGQPQHF. The CDR3 bases are TGCAGCGTTAGACAGGGGGCACCGGGGCAGCCCCAGCATTTT.

CDR3 DNA sequence: TGTGCCAGCAGCCAAGGTACGTTAGGCAGCACAGATACGCAGTATTTT. Translated, it gives CASSQGTLGSTDTQYF. This chain links TRBV3-1 (or the pseudogene TRBV3-2) with TRBJ2-3; D uncertain. Germline V lookup: CDR1 LGHDT, CDR2 YNNKEL (reference sequence). There are 16 residues in the CDR3. V lost 1 base, J lost 0 bases, and 11 bases lay in between.

This chain links TRBV9 with TRBJ2-7, with 7 bases fitting TRBD2. CDR3 length: 15 amino acids. V was pared by 4 bases and J by 0 bases, with 7 bases of the junction left unmatched. Per germline, CDR1 SGDLS and CDR2 YYNGEE. The CDR3 coding sequence is TGTGCCAGCAGCCCGTCCGGGGACTACTCCTACGAGCAGTACTTC. As protein: CASSPSGDYSYEQYF.

V and J are TRBV4-1 and TRBJ1-5; 11 bases are shared with TRBD1. This CDR3 has 16 amino acids. After removal of 1 base from V and 6 bases from J, the junction contained 5 bases not matched to a gene. Looked up from germline, CDR1 is MGHRA and CDR2 is YSYEKL. CDR3 bases: TGCGCCAGCAGCCAAGCGGGACAGGGGGTGGTTCAGCCCCAGCATTTT. It encodes CASSQAGQGVVQPQHF.

The sample holds a few counts of this clone. This chain uses TRBV5-1 with TRBJ2-2, with a possible D match to TRBD2 (7 bases). This CDR3 contains 16 residues. The V gene's germline CDR1 is SGHRS and CDR2 YFSETQ. Trimming removed 0 bases at V and 5 bases at J, with 14 bases between. The CDR3 spells CASSLETGGQTGELFF. CDR3 DNA: TGCGCCAGCAGCTTGGAGACCGGGGGGCAAACCGGGGAGCTGTTTTTT.

The chain carries TRBV7-9 and TRBJ2-7; D tentatively reads TRBD1 or TRBD2 (5 bases each). The CDR3 has 15 amino acids. Germline assignment: CDR1 SEHNR and CDR2 FQNEAQ (reference sequence). The V end was cut by 1 base, the J end by 5 bases, with 15 bases between. In nucleotides, the CDR3 is TGTGCCAGCAGCTTAGTGTCTGGGGGTGAGCACGAGCAGTACTTC. Its protein product is CASSLVSGGEHEQYF.